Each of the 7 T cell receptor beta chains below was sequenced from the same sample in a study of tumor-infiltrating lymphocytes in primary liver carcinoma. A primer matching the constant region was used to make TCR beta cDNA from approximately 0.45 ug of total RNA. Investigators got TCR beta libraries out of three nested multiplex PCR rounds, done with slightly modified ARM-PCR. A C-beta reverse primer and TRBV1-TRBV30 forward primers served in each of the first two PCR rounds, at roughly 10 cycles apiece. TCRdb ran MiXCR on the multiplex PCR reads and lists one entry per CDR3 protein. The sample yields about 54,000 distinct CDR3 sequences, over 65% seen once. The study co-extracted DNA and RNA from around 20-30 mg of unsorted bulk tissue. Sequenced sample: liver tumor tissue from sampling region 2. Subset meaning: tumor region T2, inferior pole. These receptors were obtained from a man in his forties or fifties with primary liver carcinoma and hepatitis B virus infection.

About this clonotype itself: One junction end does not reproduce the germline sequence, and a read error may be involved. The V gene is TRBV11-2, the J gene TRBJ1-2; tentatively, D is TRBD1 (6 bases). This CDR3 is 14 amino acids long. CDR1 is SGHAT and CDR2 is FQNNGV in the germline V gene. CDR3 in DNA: TGTGCCAGCAGAGCGAGGGACACTACCTATGGCTTCACCTTC. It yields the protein CASRARDTTYGFTF.

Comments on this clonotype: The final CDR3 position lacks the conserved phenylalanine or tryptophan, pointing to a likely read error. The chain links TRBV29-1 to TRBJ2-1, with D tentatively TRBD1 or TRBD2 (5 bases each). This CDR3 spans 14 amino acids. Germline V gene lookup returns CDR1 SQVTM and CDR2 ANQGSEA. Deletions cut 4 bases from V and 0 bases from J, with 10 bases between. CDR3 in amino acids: CSVGDRSSYNEQFL. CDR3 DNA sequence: TGCAGCGTTGGGGACCGGAGCTCCTACAATGAGCAGTTCTTA.

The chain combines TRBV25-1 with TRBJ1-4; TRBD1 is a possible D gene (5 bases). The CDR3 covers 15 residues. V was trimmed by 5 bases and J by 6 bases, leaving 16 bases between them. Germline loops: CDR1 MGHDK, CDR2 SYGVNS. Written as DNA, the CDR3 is TGTGCCAGCAGTCCGGGGCATGATAGATATGAAAAACTGTTTTTT. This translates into CASSPGHDRYEKLFF.

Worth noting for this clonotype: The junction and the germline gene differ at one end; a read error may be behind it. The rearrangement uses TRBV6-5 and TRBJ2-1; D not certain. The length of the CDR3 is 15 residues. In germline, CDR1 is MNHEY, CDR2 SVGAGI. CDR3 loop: CASSPDPYSYNEQFF. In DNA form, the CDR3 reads TGTGCCAGCAGTCCTGACCCTTACTCCTACAATGAGCAATTCTTC.

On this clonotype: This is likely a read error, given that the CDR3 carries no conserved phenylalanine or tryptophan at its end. This CDR3 reads CAITIGASGTYVQYL. CDR3 nucleotide sequence: TGTGCCATCACCATTGGGGCTAGCGGTACCTACGTGCAGTACCTC. V is TRBV10-3 and J is TRBJ2-7; 7 bases are shared with TRBD2. The CDR3 is 15 residues long. The V gene's germline CDR1 is ENHRY and CDR2 SYGVKD.

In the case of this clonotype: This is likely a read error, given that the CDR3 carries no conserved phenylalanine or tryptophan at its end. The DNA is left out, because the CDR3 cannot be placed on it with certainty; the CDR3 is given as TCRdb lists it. The CDR3 reads CANSLGRSSYEQCL. The chain joins TRBV11-2 to TRBJ2-7. Germline CDR1 SGHAT, CDR2 FQNNGV. Termini included, the CDR3 measures 14 amino acids.

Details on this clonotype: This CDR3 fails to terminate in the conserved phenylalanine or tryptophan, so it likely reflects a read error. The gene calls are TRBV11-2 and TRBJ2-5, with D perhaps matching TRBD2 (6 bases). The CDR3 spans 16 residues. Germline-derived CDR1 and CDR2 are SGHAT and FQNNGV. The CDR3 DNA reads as TGTGCCTGCAGTTTAGGGAGTAGCGGCCCGGGGGAGAACCAGTACCTC. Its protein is CACSLGSSGPGENQYL.